This T cell receptor beta chain emerged from a study of OX40 agonist ivuxolimab in advanced cancers. Study-level background: Patients were treated with ivuxolimab, an agonistic anti-OX40 (CD134) antibody. Participants could have had prior anti-PD-1, anti-PD-L1 or anti-CTLA-4 therapy, and less than 45% had some.

Some clones are missing from TCRdb's copy, which holds only in-frame ones; the method was immunoSEQ multiplex PCR. This table has roughly 64,000 clones, roughly 82% appearing once. Blood specimens came from baseline, cycle 4 day 1, and cycle 7 day 1. Germline V gene lookup returns CDR1 SGHDT and CDR2 YYEEEE. The CDR3 is 11 amino acids. The germline V and J ends were trimmed by 4 bases and 5 bases, with 6 bases remaining between them. The source is an adult with an advanced solid tumor such as melanoma, head and neck, liver or kidney cancer. The sample was CD4+ or CD8+ T cells sorted from blood, taken in a trial of the OX40 agonist ivuxolimab. This chain connects TRBV5-6 to TRBJ1-2, with D hard to call. The CDR3 is CASSAEYGYTF. CDR3 in DNA: TGTGCCAGCAGCGCCGAGTATGGCTACACCTTC.